Presented here are 4 T cell receptor beta chains from one specimen sequenced in a study of blood T cells in healthy people across ages. For the second PCR, which ran for roughly 7 to 11 cycles, a sample-barcoded 5' primer and a J-beta primer mix were used. TCRdb fed the 5' RACE reads into MiXCR, producing one record per CDR3 protein. Of fewer than 650,000 distinct CDR3 sequences in the sample, about 26% were seen once. The sample was also linked to a second study, of T cells of mothers and their children.

Sequencing was performed on blood. The receptors originated from a boy younger than 10 in good health.

This clonotype turned up a few times. The V and J genes are TRBV5-1 and TRBJ2-1; 13 bases are shared with TRBD2. Trimming at V came to 4 bases and at J to 0 bases, leaving 7 bases not matched to a gene. Germline CDR1 and CDR2: SGHRS and YFSETQ. The length of the CDR3 is 18 residues. The CDR3 sequence is CASSARTSGRSSYNEQFF. CDR3 DNA: TGCGCCAGCAGCGCCCGGACTAGCGGGAGAAGCTCCTACAATGAGCAGTTCTTC.

The CDR3 coding sequence is TGTGCCAGCAGTTTACGACGGGAGCGGGAGGAGACCCAGTACTTC. Translating gives CASSLRREREETQYF. The chain uses TRBV27 and TRBJ2-5, with 8 bases aligning to TRBD2. The CDR3 runs to 15 residues. Germline V CDR1 and CDR2: MNHEY, SMNVEV (reference sequence). V dropped 2 bases and J dropped 5; count of bases not matched to a gene: 7.

The chain is built from TRBV7-9 and TRBJ2-5; the D call may be TRBD1 or TRBD2 (5 bases each). CDR1 SEHNR and CDR2 FQNEAQ come from the germline V gene (reference sequence). The CDR3 extends over 16 amino acids. V dropped 5 bases and J dropped 5 bases, with 21 bases sitting between them. This CDR3 reads CASSVMGVWNSETQYF. The CDR3 DNA reads as TGTGCCAGCAGCGTCATGGGGGTCTGGAACAGCGAGACCCAGTACTTC.

This clonotype was detected only a few times. The CDR3 loop is CASSLRVEEEKLFF. DNA of the CDR3: TGTGCCAGCAGCTTACGGGTAGAGGAGGAAAAACTGTTTTTT. The chain has TRBV7-9 and TRBJ1-4; D is ambiguous. V lost 2 bases and J lost 8, with 12 bases in between. The CDR3 spans 14 residues. In germline, CDR1 is SEHNR, CDR2 FQNEAQ (reference sequence). Looking up the rest from reference TRBV7-9 and TRBJ1-4 gives the full variable domain: DTGVSQNPRHKITKRGQNVTFRCDPISEHNRLYWYRQTLGQGPEFLTYFQNEAQLEKSRLLSDRFSAERPKGSFSTLEIQRTEQGDSAMYLCASSLRVEEEKLFFGSGTQLSVL.